Listed here are 2 T cell receptor beta chains from one sample, sequenced in a study of cytomegalovirus exposure and HLA in healthy donors. Both 60 Vbeta primers and 13 Jbeta primers went into the PCR. The method was immunoSEQ multiplex PCR; TCRdb's version includes in-frame clones alone and lacks a portion of them. The table records 150,000 to 200,000 clones, more than 85% of them present only once. Source material: PBMCs. Receptor source: a woman between 18 and 30 years old in good health and CMV-seronegative.

This clone was detected once. The rearrangement joins TRBV20-1 to TRBJ2-1; 7 nucleotides agree with TRBD2. V lost 1 base and J lost 14; bases outside the gene matches: 2. The germline V gene has CDR1 DFQATT and CDR2 SNEGSKA (reference sequence). CDR3 size: 10 residues. CDR3 DNA: TGCAGTGCTAGAGGGACTAGGAAGTTCTTC. This gives the protein CSARGTRKFF.

The V call is TRBV30, the J call TRBJ2-7; a weak D match, TRBD1 (6 bases). Trimming took 4 bases from V and 0 from J, leaving 7 bases between them. Germline CDR1 GTSNPN, CDR2 SVGIG (reference sequence). This CDR3 has 12 amino acids. The CDR3 sequence: CAWMDSSYEQYF. CDR3 DNA sequence: TGTGCCTGGATGGACAGCTCCTACGAGCAGTACTTC. The full variable domain, completed using reference TRBV30 and TRBJ2-7, is SQTIHQWPATLVQPVGSPLSLECTVEGTSNPNLYWYRQAAGRGLQLLFYSVGIGQISSEVPQNLSASRPQDRQFILSSKKLLLSDSGFYLCAWMDSSYEQYFGPGTRLTVT.